The rows below give T cell receptor beta chains drawn from one sample of a study of T cells expressing NK-cell markers. TCRdb reprocessed the 5' RACE reads and reports one entry per CDR3 protein, with no DNA. This listing includes roughly 180,000 distinct CDR3 sequences. Sequenced sample: blood T cells: a sorted CD56 or NKG2C T cell subset, CD4+ or CD8+ T cells, or bulk PBMC T cells (not recorded which). Every receptor here comes from a woman aged 18-70 years in good health. The CDR3 runs from the conserved cysteine through the conserved F or W.

>TRBV12-3/TRBV12-4|TRBJ2-2
CASSFRASDTGELFF
>TRBV6-4|TRBJ2-1
CASSGPGDEQFF
>TRBV28|TRBJ2-3
CVSSPPELAGVADTQYF
>TRBV6-5|TRBJ2-3
CASSYPSFTDTQYF
>TRBV28|TRBJ2-5
CASGMGLETQYF
>TRBV4-2|TRBJ2-3
CASSTTDTQYF
>TRBV5-1|TRBJ1-4
CASRGQGGYNEKLFF
>TRBV29-1|TRBJ2-5
CSVEGGRSETQYF
>TRBV7-2|TRBJ2-7
CASSLEGIIYEQYF
>TRBV25-1|TRBJ2-5
CASSEVGRGPSGETQYF
>TRBV20-1|TRBJ2-3
CSARVGGGGGRTDTQYF
>TRBV4-2|TRBJ2-5
CASSHSQGYQETQYF
>TRBV9|TRBJ2-7
CASSVGGGPYEQYF
>TRBV4-2|TRBJ2-7
CASSQDIRGGASMQYF
>TRBV5-6|TRBJ1-2
CASLRRGAYDYGYTF
>TRBV9|TRBJ2-1
CASSVSTSPPYNEQFF
>TRBV10-3|TRBJ2-7
CAIGQSSYEQYF
>TRBV5-6|TRBJ1-3
CASSISLGNTIYF
>TRBV7-9|TRBJ2-7
CASSFVADRGYEQYF
>TRBV20-1|TRBJ2-3
CSAPRGWPGTTDTQYF
>TRBV6-6|TRBJ2-7
CASTGRIYEQYF
>TRBV18|TRBJ1-3
CASSPTGAYSGNTIYF
>TRBV5-4|TRBJ2-4
CASSPDGTLAKNIQYF
>TRBV9|TRBJ2-7
CASSEHATGGYEQYF
>TRBV18|TRBJ1-5
CASSPRRGNQPQHF
>TRBV3-1|TRBJ2-7
CASSPGQGVLESYEQYF
>TRBV19|TRBJ2-4
CASSMDISNIQYF
>TRBV2|TRBJ1-2
CASSVLNYGYTF
>TRBV29-1|TRBJ2-3
CSGRKGTATDTQYF
>TRBV29-1|TRBJ1-1
CSVAPSAWNTEAFF
>TRBV11-2|TRBJ2-3
CASSLDWAGTDTQYF
>TRBV29-1|TRBJ2-5
CSVRSNRGHQETQYF
>TRBV5-4|TRBJ2-5
CASTAGGQETQYF
>TRBV5-1|TRBJ2-2
CASSLEAGVGNTGELFF
>TRBV7-2|TRBJ2-3
CASSPTPGLTQYF
>TRBV6-2/TRBV6-3|TRBJ2-1
CASVRRSSYNEQFF
>TRBV28|TRBJ1-5
CASTKDYQPQHF
>TRBV9|TRBJ1-4
CASSGGRAGQGGEKLFF
>TRBV3-1|TRBJ2-5
CASSPGQGGETQYF
>TRBV12-3/TRBV12-4|TRBJ1-1
CASSLTTVDNTEAFF
>TRBV28|TRBJ2-1
CASTSQRLAGSGHEQFF
>TRBV4-1|TRBJ1-2
CASSQGTGGGYGYTF
>TRBV3-1|TRBJ1-5
CASSQAGIAQPQHF
>TRBV20-1|TRBJ1-5
CSAREGSGGNQPQHF
>TRBV5-1|TRBJ2-7
CASSLDGGSREQYF
>TRBV7-8|TRBJ2-3
CASNDVVGTSGDTQYF